The 12 T cell receptor beta chains in this list originate from one sample, sequenced in a study of control samples from healthy donors and cancer patients. The repertoire was sequenced with immunoSEQ multiplex PCR; TCRdb's copy has only in-frame clones and lacks some. The table shows about 90,000 clones, with about nine tenths occurring only once. Specimen: blood. The receptors were sampled from a young woman in good health.

This chain connects TRBV6-1 to TRBJ1-1, with D perhaps TRBD1 (5 bases). The CDR3 runs to 14 residues. CDR1 and CDR2 (germline): MNHNS, SASEGT. The V and J ends lost 2 bases and 0 bases respectively, with 7 bases between them. The CDR3 DNA reads as TGTGCCAGCAGTGAAAACAGGATGAACACTGAAGCTTTCTTT. As protein: CASSENRMNTEAFF.

The chain is built from TRBV7-4 and TRBJ1-3; TRBD1 agrees at 8 bases. CDR3 length: 16 residues. The trim removed 7 bases at V and 2 bases at J, leaving 10 bases unmatched. Per germline, CDR1 SGHVT and CDR2 SQSDAQ. For the CDR3, the DNA is TGTGCCAGCACCCTGGGGAGGGACAGGACTGGAAACACCATATATTTT. It specifies CASTLGRDRTGNTIYF. The complete variable domain, with remaining parts taken from reference TRBV7-4 and TRBJ1-3, reads GAGVSQSPRYKVAKRGRDVALRCDSISGHVTLYWYRQTLGQGSEVLTYSQSDAQRDKSGRPSGRFSAERPERSVSTLKIQRTEQGDSAVYLCASTLGRDRTGNTIYFGEGSWLTVV.

The chain has TRBV6-5 and TRBJ2-7; 7 nucleotides line up with TRBD2. With 2 bases clipped from V and 2 bases from J, the junction kept 6 bases outside the gene matches. The germline CDR1 and CDR2 sequences are MNHEY and SVGAGI. The CDR3 is 15 amino acids. The CDR3 coding sequence is TGTGCCAGCAGTTACGGGGGGGGTTCAGCCTACGAGCAGTACTTC. The encoded protein is CASSYGGGSAYEQYF.

This clone was detected a few times. CDR3 region: CASSLTPGTERVMNTEAFF. CDR3 in DNA: TGTGCCAGCAGCCTCACACCCGGGACGGAAAGAGTTATGAACACTGAAGCTTTCTTT. The V call is TRBV3-1 (or the pseudogene TRBV3-2), the J call TRBJ1-1; maybe TRBD1 (5 bases). In germline, CDR1 is LGHDT, CDR2 YNNKEL (reference sequence). Trimming shortened V by 4 bases and J by 0 bases, and 24 bases separated the two germline ends. The CDR3 contains 19 residues.

J is TRBJ2-7 and V is TRBV7-8; 10 nucleotides align to TRBD2. J was trimmed by 0 bases and V by 0 bases; bases with no gene match: 2. CDR3 size: 16 residues. CDR1 is SGHVS and CDR2 is FQNEAQ in the germline V gene. The CDR3 bases are TGTGCCAGCAGCTTAGCGGCTAGCGGGGGCTCCTACGAGCAGTACTTC. Amino acids: CASSLAASGGSYEQYF.

The chain joins TRBV6-1 to TRBJ1-1, with D possibly matching TRBD1 (5 bases). Germline V gene data show CDR1 as MNHNS and CDR2 as SASEGT. V gave up 2 bases and J gave up 3 bases, with 7 bases separating them. CDR3 length: 13 amino acids. CDR3 in DNA: TGTGCCAGCAGTGAACGGGGGGACACTGAAGCTTTCTTT. Residues: CASSERGDTEAFF.

In the case of this clone: This same CDR3 is encoded by further DNA sequences in the sample. The chain carries TRBV27 and TRBJ1-1, with no clear D. The CDR3 covers 13 residues. The germline V gene encodes CDR1 MNHEY and CDR2 SMNVEV (reference sequence). Trimming removed 2 bases at V and 4 bases at J, with 8 bases between. This CDR3 is CASSLKVGTEAFF. The CDR3 DNA reads TGTGCCAGCAGTTTAAAAGTGGGCACTGAAGCTTTCTTT.

The V and J genes are TRBV14 and TRBJ2-3; D is possibly TRBD1 or TRBD2 (6 bases each). The germline V and J ends were trimmed by 0 bases and 2 bases, with 27 bases remaining between them. This CDR3 is 21 amino acids long. Per germline, CDR1 SGHDN and CDR2 FVKESK. The CDR3: CASSQDNVRRGMDSPTDTQYF. Written as DNA, the CDR3 is TGTGCCAGCAGCCAAGATAATGTGAGGAGGGGGATGGACAGCCCCACAGATACGCAGTATTTT.

The V and J genes are TRBV5-1 and TRBJ1-1; D is unresolved. The V end was cut by 5 bases, the J end by 3 bases, with 17 bases between. Germline V gene lookup returns CDR1 SGHRS and CDR2 YFSETQ. The CDR3 sequence is 15 residues long. The CDR3 loop is CASSDEGGGYTEAFF. In DNA form, the CDR3 reads TGCGCCAGCAGTGATGAGGGAGGTGGTTACACTGAAGCTTTCTTT. Full variable domain (remainder filled in from reference TRBV5-1 and TRBJ1-1): KAGVTQTPRYLIKTRGQQVTLSCSPISGHRSVSWYQQTPGQGLQFLFEYFSETQRNKGNFPGRFSGRQFSNSRSEMNVSTLELGDSALYLCASSDEGGGYTEAFFGQGTRLTVV.

J is TRBJ2-7 and V is TRBV5-1; TRBD1 matches at 7 bases. V trimming: 0 bases; J trimming: 0 bases; junction bases outside the gene matches: 3. CDR1 SGHRS and CDR2 YFSETQ come from the germline V gene. The CDR3 runs to 15 residues. CDR3 amino acids: CASSLEGASSYEQYF. The CDR3 DNA is TGCGCCAGCAGCTTGGAGGGGGCTAGCTCCTACGAGCAGTACTTC. The whole variable domain, filled in from reference TRBV5-1 and TRBJ2-7, reads KAGVTQTPRYLIKTRGQQVTLSCSPISGHRSVSWYQQTPGQGLQFLFEYFSETQRNKGNFPGRFSGRQFSNSRSEMNVSTLELGDSALYLCASSLEGASSYEQYFGPGTRLTVT.

This rearrangement joins TRBV10-2 to TRBJ1-2; D is possibly TRBD1 (6 bases). The CDR3 has 16 amino acids. Germline lookup yields CDR1 WSHSY and CDR2 SAAADI. V was trimmed by 8 bases and J by 6 bases, leaving 25 bases between them. CDR3: CASGSSATGFTDGYTF. DNA of the CDR3: TGCGCCAGCGGTTCCTCCGCTACAGGGTTCACTGATGGCTACACCTTC.

This sequence joins TRBV6-4 and TRBJ2-2; D remains ambiguous. The V end lost 3 bases, the J end lost 4 bases, and 12 bases lay between the germline ends. The CDR3 is 15 amino acids. Germline V CDR1 and CDR2: MRHNA, SNTAGT. Written as DNA, the CDR3 is TGTGCCAGCAGTGAATCAGCCGTCCCCACCGGGGAGCTGTTTTTT. Its protein product is CASSESAVPTGELFF.